Presented here are 4 T cell receptor beta chains from one specimen sequenced in a study of control samples from healthy donors and cancer patients. Profiling relied on immunoSEQ multiplex PCR, and the TCRdb table lists in-frame clones only, not all of them. The table records under 150,000 clones, around 86% of them present only once. The source material was blood. The receptor source for this set is a man in his forties in good health.

This clone has only a few counts. The V gene is TRBV7-6, the J gene TRBJ1-3, with D perhaps TRBD1 (5 bases). CDR3 length: 16 residues. Per the germline V gene, CDR1 is SGHVS and CDR2 is FNYEAQ. V gave up 5 bases and J gave up 0 bases, with 14 bases separating them. CDR3 residues: CASSLRTPTSGNTIYF. CDR3 nucleotides: TGTGCCAGCAGCCTCCGGACACCGACCTCTGGAAACACCATATATTTT.

The rearrangement links TRBV5-4 to TRBJ1-1, with D uncertain. Trimming removed 1 base from V and 1 base from J, with 5 bases in between. The CDR3 totals 13 residues. Per germline, CDR1 SGHNT and CDR2 YYREEE (reference sequence). CDR3 sequence (DNA): TGTGCCAGCAGCTTGCAAGAGAACACTGAAGCTTTCTTT. The encoded protein is CASSLQENTEAFF.

V usage is TRBV7-8 and J usage is TRBJ2-4; 7 positions match TRBD1. After removal of 1 base from V and 7 bases from J, the junction contained 22 bases not matched to a gene. Germline V lookup: CDR1 SGHVS, CDR2 FQNEAQ. The CDR3 extends over 20 amino acids. Here the CDR3 reads CASSLGTTGDKPSQRNIQYF. Here the CDR3 DNA reads TGTGCCAGCAGCTTAGGTACAACAGGGGATAAACCTAGCCAAAGGAACATTCAGTACTTC. The full variable domain, in which reference TRBV7-8 and TRBJ2-4 provide the parts outside the CDR3, is GAGVSQSPRYKVAKRGQDVALRCDPISGHVSLFWYQQALGQGPEFLTYFQNEAQLDKSGLPSDRFFAERPEGSVSTLKIQRTQQEDSAVYLCASSLGTTGDKPSQRNIQYFGAGTRLSVL.

The CDR3 protein is CASTEGGSGANVLTF. DNA for the CDR3: TGTGCCAGCACAGAGGGAGGGTCTGGGGCCAACGTCCTGACTTTC. The chain combines TRBV6-5 with TRBJ2-6; 7 positions match TRBD2. The germline V gene has CDR1 MNHEY and CDR2 SVGAGI. With 7 bases clipped from V and 1 base from J, the junction kept 4 bases outside the gene matches. CDR3 length: 15 residues.